Sequencing of this TCR beta chain was carried out in a study of neurological immune-mediated disorders. The CDR3 loop spans 15 amino acids. V was pared by 6 bases and J by 3 bases, with 15 bases between. Germline V gene data show CDR1 as MNHEY and CDR2 as SVGAGI. Overall study findings and caveats: The study found no CDR3 amino acid sequences shared by expanded clones across subjects, suggesting private repertoires in all groups. TCR clonal expansion peaked in HTLV-1-associated myelopathy patients and was lowest in multiple sclerosis patients.

5'RACE generated cDNA with 10-nucleotide random UMIs. Every sequencing run generated in excess of 190 million TCR-beta sequences. These sequences covered 15-18 subjects. TCRdb independently ran MiXCR on the 5' RACE reads; one entry per CDR3 protein. The sample lists 75,000 to 95,000 distinct CDR3 sequences, more than 15% occurring once. This clonotype was detected many times. Its antigen is unknown. This chain joins TRBV6-5 and TRBJ2-1, with a tentative D call TRBD2 (5 bases). This TCR came from a woman aged 40 to 55 in good health. Material: PBMCs. The CDR3 reads CASSQSGSGYNEQFF. For the CDR3, the DNA is TGTGCCAGCAGCCAGTCGGGGAGCGGCTACAATGAGCAGTTCTTC.